These 16 T cell receptor beta chains were sequenced from one sample in a study of STAT3 mutations in large granular lymphocyte leukemia. Findings and limits, study-wide: At least one immunodominant TCR beta clonotype appeared in every T-cell large granular lymphocyte leukemia patient.

Sequencing was performed with immunoSEQ multiplex PCR; in TCRdb, only in-frame clones are kept and a portion is missing. The data show roughly 11,000 clones, about 85% seen once. No antigen has been assigned to these receptors. Sequenced: peripheral blood mononuclear cells. The receptors were gathered from a man older than 75 with T-cell large granular lymphocyte leukemia. Some clones in this sample may be carry-over from other donors' samples.

The rearrangement uses TRBV11-1 and TRBJ2-2; D may correspond to TRBD1 or TRBD2 (5 bases each). V was trimmed by 4 bases and J by 7 bases, leaving 10 bases between them. The CDR3 is 13 amino acids. In germline, CDR1 is SGHAT, CDR2 FQDESV (reference sequence). This CDR3 is CASSSVGGGELFF. CDR3 coding DNA: TGTGCCAGCAGCTCCGTTGGGGGCGGGGAGCTGTTTTTT.

This chain uses TRBV5-1 with TRBJ1-2, with D unclear. Germline V gene data show CDR1 as SGHRS and CDR2 as YFSETQ. The length of the CDR3 is 19 residues. Trimming took 1 base from V and 4 from J, leaving 26 bases between them. The CDR3: CASSLPAKPKDLVFYGYTF. CDR3 in DNA: TGCGCCAGCAGCTTGCCAGCTAAGCCTAAGGATCTTGTTTTCTATGGCTACACCTTC.

The chain links TRBV7-2 to TRBJ1-3; perhaps TRBD1 as D (5 bases). The V end lost 1 base, the J end lost 4 bases, and 11 bases lay between the germline ends. The CDR3 spans 15 residues. Germline lookup yields CDR1 SGHTA and CDR2 FQGNSA. The CDR3 coding sequence is TGTGCCAGCAGCTTAGGGGCAGGGTACGGAAACACCATATATTTT. Residues: CASSLGAGYGNTIYF.

The chain links TRBV5-1 to TRBJ2-5; no firm D call. In germline, CDR1 is SGHRS, CDR2 YFSETQ. The CDR3 loop spans 15 amino acids. V gave up 6 bases and J gave up 0 bases, with 15 bases separating them. CDR3 region: CASTHQSRDQETQYF. The CDR3 nucleotides are TGCGCCAGCACTCACCAATCCAGAGACCAAGAGACCCAGTACTTC.

This clone was detected only a few times. The chain joins TRBV29-1 to TRBJ1-1, with a weak D call TRBD1 (6 bases). Germline V CDR1 and CDR2: SQVTM, ANQGSEA. The CDR3 totals 13 residues. Trimming cost V 7 bases and J 2 bases, with 14 bases left between them. The CDR3 sequence is CSGYRAVNTEAFF. CDR3 DNA sequence: TGCAGCGGTTACAGGGCGGTCAACACTGAAGCTTTCTTT.

This chain connects TRBV6-5 to TRBJ2-1, with unresolved D. Trimming took off 8 bases at V and 0 bases at J, with 5 bases between the two ends. Per germline, CDR1 MNHEY and CDR2 SVGAGI. The CDR3 has 12 amino acids. In DNA form, the CDR3 reads TGTGCCAGCGCTAGCTCCTACAATGAGCAGTTCTTC. Protein product: CASASSYNEQFF.

CDR3: CASSIDSGVRAFF. CDR3 sequence (DNA): TGTGCCAGTAGTATAGACTCAGGGGTGCGAGCTTTCTTT. The rearrangement joins TRBV19 to TRBJ1-1; tentative D call: TRBD1 (6 bases). The CDR3 loop spans 13 amino acids. Trimming stripped 0 bases from V and 10 bases from J, with 12 bases between. In germline, CDR1 is LNHDA, CDR2 SQIVND (reference sequence).

The genes are TRBV27 and TRBJ1-5; D might be TRBD1 (6 bases). The CDR3 extends over 14 amino acids. V was cut by 3 bases and J by 6 bases, with 12 bases left in between. The V gene's germline CDR1 is MNHEY and CDR2 SMNVEV (reference sequence). The CDR3 DNA sequence: TGTGCCAGCAGTTTGGACAGCCTTACTCAGCCCCAGCATTTT. Residues: CASSLDSLTQPQHF.

The chain has TRBV30 and TRBJ2-1, with 10 nucleotides matching TRBD2. Germline CDR1 and CDR2: GTSNPN and SVGIG (reference sequence). The CDR3 sequence is 15 residues long. The junction had 1 base not matched to a gene; V was cut back by 0 bases and J by 2 bases. This CDR3 is CAWSVGTSAYNEQFF. For the CDR3, the DNA is TGTGCCTGGAGTGTTGGGACTAGCGCCTACAATGAGCAGTTCTTC.

The rearrangement links TRBV7-9 to TRBJ2-1; D not certain. Germline CDR1 reads SEHNR; CDR2 reads FQNEAQ (reference sequence). Trimming left V 5 bases short and J 0 bases short, with 8 bases between. The CDR3 sequence is 14 residues long. The DNA for the CDR3 is TGTGCCAGCAGCAGGGCAAGCTCCTACAATGAGCAGTTCTTC. It is translated as CASSRASSYNEQFF.

V and J are TRBV9 and TRBJ1-6, with 8 positions matching TRBD1. V shed 3 bases and J 8 bases; nucleotides not matched to a gene: 7. Germline V gene lookup returns CDR1 SGDLS and CDR2 YYNGEE. The CDR3 loop spans 15 amino acids. DNA of the CDR3: TGTGCCAGCAGCGGGACAGGGAAAAGTTATTCACCCCTCCACTTT. It encodes CASSGTGKSYSPLHF.

V and J are TRBV5-6 and TRBJ2-7; D call uncertain. Germline loops: CDR1 SGHDT, CDR2 YYEEEE. The CDR3 is 11 residues long. The V end was cut by 0 bases, the J end by 4 bases, with 2 bases between. CDR3 nucleotides: TGTGCCAGCAGCTTGGGATACGAGCAGTACTTC. Translation: CASSLGYEQYF. Combining the CDR3 with reference TRBV5-6 and TRBJ2-7 gives the whole variable domain DAGVTQSPTHLIKTRGQQVTLRCSPKSGHDTVSWYQQALGQGPQFIFQYYEEEERQRGNFPDRFSGHQFPNYSSELNVNALLLGDSALYLCASSLGYEQYFGPGTRLTVT.

The chain recombines TRBV27 with TRBJ2-7; 9 bases agree with TRBD1. Germline V gene data show CDR1 as MNHEY and CDR2 as SMNVEV (reference sequence). The CDR3 spans 12 residues. After removal of 8 bases from V and 12 bases from J, the junction contained 11 bases not matched to a gene. The CDR3 here is CASRTGGREVYF. The DNA for the CDR3 is TGTGCCAGCCGAACAGGGGGCCGTGAAGTGTACTTC.

The V and J genes are TRBV18 and TRBJ2-6; D unresolved. V shed 5 bases and J shed 1 base, with 9 bases lying between them. The V gene's germline CDR1 is KGHSH and CDR2 LQKENI. The CDR3 totals 15 residues. The CDR3 DNA sequence: TGTGCCAGCTCATCCCAGGCATCTGGGGCCAACGTCCTGACTTTC. It codes for CASSSQASGANVLTF.

The CDR3 region is CASRTVVNYGYTF. The CDR3 nucleotides read TGTGCCAGCAGGACGGTTGTTAACTATGGCTACACCTTC. The V gene is TRBV6-6, the J gene TRBJ1-2; no clear D. Germline CDR1 and CDR2: MNHNY and SVGAGI (reference sequence). The CDR3 runs 13 residues. V was shortened by 6 bases and J by 1 base, with 9 bases between the two germline ends.

This sequence joins TRBV28 and TRBJ2-5; D not certain. Germline CDR1 reads MDHEN; CDR2 reads SYDVKM. The CDR3 has 10 amino acids. The V end was cut by 6 bases, the J end by 1 base, with 0 bases between. In nucleotides, the CDR3 is TGTGCCAGCAGCCAAGAGACCCAGTACTTC. It translates to CASSQETQYF.